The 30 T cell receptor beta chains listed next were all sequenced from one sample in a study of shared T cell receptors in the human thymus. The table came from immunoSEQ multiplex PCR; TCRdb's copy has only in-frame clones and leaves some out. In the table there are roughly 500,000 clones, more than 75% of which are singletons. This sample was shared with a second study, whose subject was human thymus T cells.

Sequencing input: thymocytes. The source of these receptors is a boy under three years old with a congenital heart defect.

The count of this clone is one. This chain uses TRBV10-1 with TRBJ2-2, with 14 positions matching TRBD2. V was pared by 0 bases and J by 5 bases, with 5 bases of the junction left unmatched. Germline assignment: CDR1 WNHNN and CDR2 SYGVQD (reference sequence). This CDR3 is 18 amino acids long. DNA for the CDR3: TGCGCCAGCAGTGAGTCGGGACTAGCGGGAGTTGGAACCGGGGAGCTGTTTTTT. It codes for CASSESGLAGVGTGELFF.

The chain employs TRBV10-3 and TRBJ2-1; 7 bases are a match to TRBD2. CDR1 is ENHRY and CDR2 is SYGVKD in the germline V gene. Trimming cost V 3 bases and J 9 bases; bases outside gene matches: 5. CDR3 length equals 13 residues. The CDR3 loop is CAISDGGSTEQFF. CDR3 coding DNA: TGTGCCATCAGTGACGGCGGGAGTACTGAGCAGTTCTTC.

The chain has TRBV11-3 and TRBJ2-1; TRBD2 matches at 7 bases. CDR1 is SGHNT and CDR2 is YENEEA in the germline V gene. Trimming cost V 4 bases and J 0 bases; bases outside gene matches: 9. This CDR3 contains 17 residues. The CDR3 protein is CASSSLPTSSSYNEQFF. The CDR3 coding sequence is TGTGCCAGCAGCTCCCTCCCGACTAGCAGCTCCTACAATGAGCAGTTCTTC.

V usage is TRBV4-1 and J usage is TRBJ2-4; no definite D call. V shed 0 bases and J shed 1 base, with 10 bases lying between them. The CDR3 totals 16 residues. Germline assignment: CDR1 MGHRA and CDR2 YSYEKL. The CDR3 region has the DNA TGCGCCAGCAGCCAAGATCTGGCTTTTGCCAAAAACATTCAGTACTTC. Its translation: CASSQDLAFAKNIQYF.

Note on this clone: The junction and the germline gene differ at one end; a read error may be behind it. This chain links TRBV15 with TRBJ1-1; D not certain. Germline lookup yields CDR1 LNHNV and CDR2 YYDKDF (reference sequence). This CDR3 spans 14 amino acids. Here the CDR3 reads CATSRDRGVGCRKF. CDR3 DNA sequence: TGTGCCACCAGCAGAGATCGGGGTGTGGGTTGTAGAAAGTTT.

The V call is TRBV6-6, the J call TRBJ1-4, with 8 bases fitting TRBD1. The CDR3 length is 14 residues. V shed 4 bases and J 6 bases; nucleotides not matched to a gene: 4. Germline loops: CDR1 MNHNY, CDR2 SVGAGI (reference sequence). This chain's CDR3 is CASSSRGLYEKLFF. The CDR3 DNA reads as TGTGCCAGCAGTTCCAGGGGGCTCTATGAAAAACTGTTTTTT.

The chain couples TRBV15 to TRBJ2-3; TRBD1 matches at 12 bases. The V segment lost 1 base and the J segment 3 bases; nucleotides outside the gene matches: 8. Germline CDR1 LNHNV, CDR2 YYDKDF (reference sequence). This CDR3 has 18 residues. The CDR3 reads CATSRVIGTGGTTDTQYF. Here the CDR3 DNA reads TGTGCCACCAGCAGAGTAATCGGGACAGGGGGCACGACAGATACGCAGTATTTT.

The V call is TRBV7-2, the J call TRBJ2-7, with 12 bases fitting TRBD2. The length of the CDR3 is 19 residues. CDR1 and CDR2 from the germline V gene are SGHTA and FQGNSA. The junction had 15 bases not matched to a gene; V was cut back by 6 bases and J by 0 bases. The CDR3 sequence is CASSRAPVRTSGTSYEQYF. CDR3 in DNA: TGTGCCAGCAGTCGCGCCCCGGTTCGGACTAGCGGGACCTCCTACGAGCAGTACTTC. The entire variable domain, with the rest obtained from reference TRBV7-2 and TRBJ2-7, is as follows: GAGVSQSPSNKVTEKGKDVELRCDPISGHTALYWYRQSLGQGLEFLIYFQGNSAPDKSGLPSDRFSAERTGGSVSTLTIQRTQQEDSAVYLCASSRAPVRTSGTSYEQYFGPGTRLTVT.

As DNA, the CDR3 is TGTGCCAGCAGCCAAGTGGCAGGGCTGGTGGGGAACACCATATATTTT. Translated, it gives CASSQVAGLVGNTIYF. The rearrangement joins TRBV14 to TRBJ1-3, with D perhaps matching TRBD1 (5 bases). Germline lookup yields CDR1 SGHDN and CDR2 FVKESK. V was cut by 1 base and J by 7 bases, with 17 bases left in between. The length of the CDR3 is 16 residues.

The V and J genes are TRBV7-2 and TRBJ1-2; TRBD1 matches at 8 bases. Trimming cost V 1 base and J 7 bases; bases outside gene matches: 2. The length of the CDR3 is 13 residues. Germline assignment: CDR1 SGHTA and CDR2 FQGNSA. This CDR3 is CASSLGQGAGYTF. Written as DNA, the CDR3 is TGTGCCAGCAGCTTAGGGCAGGGGGCTGGCTACACCTTC.

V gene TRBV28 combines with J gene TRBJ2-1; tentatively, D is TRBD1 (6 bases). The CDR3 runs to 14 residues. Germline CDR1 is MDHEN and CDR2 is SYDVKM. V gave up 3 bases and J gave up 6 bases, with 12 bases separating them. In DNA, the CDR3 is TGTGCCAGCAGTTTCCGGACAGACTTCAATGAGCAGTTCTTC. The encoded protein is CASSFRTDFNEQFF.

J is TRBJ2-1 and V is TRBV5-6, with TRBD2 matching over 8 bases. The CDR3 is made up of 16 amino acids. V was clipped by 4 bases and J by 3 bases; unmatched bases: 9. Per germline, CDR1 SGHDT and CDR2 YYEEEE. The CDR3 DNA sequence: TGTGCCAGCAGCCCGGAGCGGGAGCGACACTACAATGAGCAGTTCTTC. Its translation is CASSPERERHYNEQFF.

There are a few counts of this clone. CDR3 sequence: CASSPPPGGYYGYTF. The CDR3 nucleotides are TGTGCCAGTAGTCCCCCCCCAGGGGGGTACTATGGCTACACCTTC. The chain uses TRBV19 and TRBJ1-2, with 7 positions matching TRBD1. Germline V CDR1 and CDR2: LNHDA, SQIVND (reference sequence). CDR3 size: 15 residues. V lost 5 bases and J lost 3; bases outside the gene matches: 9.

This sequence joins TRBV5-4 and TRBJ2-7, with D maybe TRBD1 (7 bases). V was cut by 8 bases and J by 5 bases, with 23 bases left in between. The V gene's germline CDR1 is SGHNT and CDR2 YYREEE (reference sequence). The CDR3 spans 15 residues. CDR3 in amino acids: CASGGGQAPHDEQYF. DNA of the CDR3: TGTGCCAGTGGGGGAGGACAGGCCCCCCACGACGAGCAGTACTTC.

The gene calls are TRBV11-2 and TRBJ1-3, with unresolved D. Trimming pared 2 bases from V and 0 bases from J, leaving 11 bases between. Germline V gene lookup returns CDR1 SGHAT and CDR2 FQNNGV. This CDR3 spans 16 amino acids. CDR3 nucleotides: TGTGCCAGCAGCTTAAGCGGCGGTAGCTCTGGAAACACCATATATTTT. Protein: CASSLSGGSSGNTIYF.

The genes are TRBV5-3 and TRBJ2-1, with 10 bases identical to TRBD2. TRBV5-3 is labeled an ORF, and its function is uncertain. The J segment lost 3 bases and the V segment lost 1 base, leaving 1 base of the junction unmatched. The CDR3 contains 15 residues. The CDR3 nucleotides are TGTGCCAGAAGCTTGCGGACTAGCGGCTACAATGAGCAGTTCTTC. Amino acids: CARSLRTSGYNEQFF.

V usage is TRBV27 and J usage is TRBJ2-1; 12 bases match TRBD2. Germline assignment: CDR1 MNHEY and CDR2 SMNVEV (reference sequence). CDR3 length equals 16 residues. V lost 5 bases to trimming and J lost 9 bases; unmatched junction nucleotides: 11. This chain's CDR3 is CASSTGLAGEVIEQFF. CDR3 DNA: TGTGCCAGCAGTACGGGACTAGCGGGTGAGGTTATTGAGCAGTTCTTC.

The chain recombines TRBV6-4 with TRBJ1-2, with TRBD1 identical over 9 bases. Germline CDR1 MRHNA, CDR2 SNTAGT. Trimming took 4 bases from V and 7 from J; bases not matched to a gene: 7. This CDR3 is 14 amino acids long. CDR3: CASSAEGQGIGYTF. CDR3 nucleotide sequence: TGTGCCAGCAGTGCCGAAGGACAGGGGATTGGCTACACCTTC.

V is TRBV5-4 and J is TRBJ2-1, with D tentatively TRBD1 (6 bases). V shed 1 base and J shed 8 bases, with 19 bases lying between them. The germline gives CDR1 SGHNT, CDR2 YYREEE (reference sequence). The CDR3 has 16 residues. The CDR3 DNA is TGTGCCAGCAGCTTGAGGGACACCACTATGGGGGATGAGCAGTTCTTC. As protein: CASSLRDTTMGDEQFF. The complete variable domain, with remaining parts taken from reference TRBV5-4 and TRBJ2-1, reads ETGVTQSPTHLIKTRGQQVTLRCSSQSGHNTVSWYQQALGQGPQFIFQYYREEENGRGNFPPRFSGLQFPNYSSELNVNALELDDSALYLCASSLRDTTMGDEQFFGPGTRLTVL.

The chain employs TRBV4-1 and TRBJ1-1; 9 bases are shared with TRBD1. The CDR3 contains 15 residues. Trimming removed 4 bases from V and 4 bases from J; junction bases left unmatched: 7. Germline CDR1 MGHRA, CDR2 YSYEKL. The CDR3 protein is CASSPSGTGPTEAFF. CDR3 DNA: TGCGCCAGCAGCCCCAGTGGGACAGGGCCCACTGAAGCTTTCTTT.

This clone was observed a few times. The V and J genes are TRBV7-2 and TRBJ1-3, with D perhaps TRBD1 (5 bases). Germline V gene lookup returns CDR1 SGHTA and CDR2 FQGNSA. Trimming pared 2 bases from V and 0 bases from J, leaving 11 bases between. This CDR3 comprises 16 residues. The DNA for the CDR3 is TGTGCCAGCAGCTTAAACAGGTTTAACTCTGGAAACACCATATATTTT. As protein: CASSLNRFNSGNTIYF.

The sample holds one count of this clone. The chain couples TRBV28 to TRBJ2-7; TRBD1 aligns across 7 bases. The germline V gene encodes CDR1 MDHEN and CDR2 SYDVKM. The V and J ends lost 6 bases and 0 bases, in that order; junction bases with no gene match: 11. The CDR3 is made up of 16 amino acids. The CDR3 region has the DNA TGTGCCAGCAGCCCAAACTCGACAGGGCTCTCCTACGAGCAGTACTTC. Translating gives CASSPNSTGLSYEQYF.

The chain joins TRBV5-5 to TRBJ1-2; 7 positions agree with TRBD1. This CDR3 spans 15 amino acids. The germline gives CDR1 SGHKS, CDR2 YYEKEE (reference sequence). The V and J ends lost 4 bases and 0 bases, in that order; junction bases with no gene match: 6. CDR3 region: CASSGGQVTNYGYTF. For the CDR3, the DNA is TGTGCCAGCAGCGGAGGACAGGTTACTAACTATGGCTACACCTTC.

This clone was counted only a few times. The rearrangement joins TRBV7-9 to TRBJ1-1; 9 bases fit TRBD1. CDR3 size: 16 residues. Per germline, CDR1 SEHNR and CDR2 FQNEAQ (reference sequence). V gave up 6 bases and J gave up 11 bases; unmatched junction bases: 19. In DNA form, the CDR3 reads TGTGCCAGCAGTCGCTGGACAGGGGACATTACAGATGGCGCTTTCTTT. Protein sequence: CASSRWTGDITDGAFF.

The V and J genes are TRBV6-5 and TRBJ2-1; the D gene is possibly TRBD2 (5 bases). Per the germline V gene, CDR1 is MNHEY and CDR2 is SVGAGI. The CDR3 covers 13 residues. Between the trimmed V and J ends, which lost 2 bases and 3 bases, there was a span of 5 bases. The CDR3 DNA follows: TGTGCCAGCAGTTACGGACTCTACAATGAGCAGTTCTTC. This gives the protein CASSYGLYNEQFF.

CDR3 nucleotides: TGTGCCAGCAGCTCCCAGTCTAGCGGGAGGGACAATGAGCAGTTCTTC. Translation: CASSSQSSGRDNEQFF. The genes are TRBV7-9 and TRBJ2-1; 12 bases map to TRBD2. The CDR3 has 16 amino acids. Per the germline V gene, CDR1 is SEHNR and CDR2 is FQNEAQ (reference sequence). The V segment lost 4 bases and the J segment 5 bases; nucleotides outside the gene matches: 6.

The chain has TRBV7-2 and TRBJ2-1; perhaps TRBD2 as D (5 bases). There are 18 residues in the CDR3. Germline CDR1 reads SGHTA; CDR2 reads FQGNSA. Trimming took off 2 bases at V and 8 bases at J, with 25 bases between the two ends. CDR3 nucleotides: TGTGCCAGCAGCTTATCCCATGCCGGTCCAGGAGGTTACCATGAGCAGTTCTTC. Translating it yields CASSLSHAGPGGYHEQFF. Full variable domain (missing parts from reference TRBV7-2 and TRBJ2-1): GAGVSQSPSNKVTEKGKDVELRCDPISGHTALYWYRQSLGQGLEFLIYFQGNSAPDKSGLPSDRFSAERTGGSVSTLTIQRTQQEDSAVYLCASSLSHAGPGGYHEQFFGPGTRLTVL.

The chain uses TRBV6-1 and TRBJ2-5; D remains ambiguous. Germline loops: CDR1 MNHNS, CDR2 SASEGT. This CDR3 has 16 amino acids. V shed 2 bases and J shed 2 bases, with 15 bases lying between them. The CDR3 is CASSENPVRSQETQYF. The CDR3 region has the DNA TGTGCCAGCAGTGAAAACCCCGTCAGGTCTCAAGAGACCCAGTACTTC.

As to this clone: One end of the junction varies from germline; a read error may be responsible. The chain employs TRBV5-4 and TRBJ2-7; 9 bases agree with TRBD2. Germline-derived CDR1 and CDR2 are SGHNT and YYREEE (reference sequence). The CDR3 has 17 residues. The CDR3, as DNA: TGTGCCAGCAGCTTGGTCCCGGCGGGGGGGAAACCCTATGAGCAGTACTTC. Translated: CASSLVPAGGKPYEQYF.

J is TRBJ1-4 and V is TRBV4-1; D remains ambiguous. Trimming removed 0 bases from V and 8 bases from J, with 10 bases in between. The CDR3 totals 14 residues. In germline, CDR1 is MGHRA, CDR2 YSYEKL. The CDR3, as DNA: TGCGCCAGCAGCCAAGATGGAGCAAACGAAAAACTGTTTTTT. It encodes CASSQDGANEKLFF.